One sample yielded the 10 T cell receptor beta chains listed below, sequenced in a study of T-cell reconstitution after alpha-beta-depleted transplantation in children. Preparation of the TCRbeta library used unique molecular identifiers. TCRdb used MiXCR to reprocess the PCR reads, holding one entry per CDR3 protein. In the table there are 330,000 or so distinct CDR3 sequences, around a tenth of which are singletons. This sample comprised PBMCs, obtained before TCRalphabeta/CD19-depleted stem cell transplant. Receptors were obtained from a boy younger than two with acute myeloid leukemia, due to receive a stem cell transplant.

This clonotype was picked up many times. The gene calls are TRBV5-6 and TRBJ2-7, with 13 bases fitting TRBD2. V was clipped by 1 base and J by 5 bases; unmatched bases: 6. This CDR3 spans 16 amino acids. CDR1 SGHDT and CDR2 YYEEEE come from the germline V gene. Written as DNA, the CDR3 is TGTGCCAGCAGCTTGCTCGGGACTAGCGGGGTCCACGAGCAGTACTTC. Translating it yields CASSLLGTSGVHEQYF. Supplemented by reference TRBV5-6 and TRBJ2-7, the full variable domain reads DAGVTQSPTHLIKTRGQQVTLRCSPKSGHDTVSWYQQALGQGPQFIFQYYEEEERQRGNFPDRFSGHQFPNYSSELNVNALLLGDSALYLCASSLLGTSGVHEQYFGPGTRLTVT.

V and J are TRBV7-2 and TRBJ2-3; 10 nucleotides line up with TRBD1. The CDR3 runs to 16 residues. CDR1 SGHTA and CDR2 FQGNSA come from the germline V gene. J lost 4 bases, V lost 4 bases, and 8 bases had no gene match. The CDR3 DNA is TGTGCCAGCAGCTACGCCTGGGACAGGGGATCAGATACGCAGTATTTT. Translating it yields CASSYAWDRGSDTQYF.

This clonotype occurred many times. The rearrangement joins TRBV25-1 to TRBJ2-7; tentatively, D is TRBD1 (6 bases). This CDR3 has 16 amino acids. CDR1 is MGHDK, CDR2 SYGVNS, per germline. The V end was cut by 1 base, the J end by 5 bases, with 18 bases between. CDR3 DNA: TGTGCCAGCAGTGAATGGGCGGCAGGGACAAGGAACGAGCAGTACTTC. Amino acid sequence: CASSEWAAGTRNEQYF.

The chain employs TRBV19 and TRBJ2-7, with TRBD1 identical over 8 bases. V trimming: 1 base; J trimming: 3 bases; junction bases outside the gene matches: 11. The CDR3 consists of 17 residues. Germline assignment: CDR1 LNHDA and CDR2 SQIVND (reference sequence). DNA for the CDR3: TGTGCCAGTAGTATAGCCTCGGGGACAGGACTTCTCTACGAGCAGTACTTC. Its translation is CASSIASGTGLLYEQYF.

This clonotype occurred many times. The J gene is TRBJ2-2, the V gene TRBV5-1, with 7 bases lining up with TRBD1. CDR1 is SGHRS, CDR2 YFSETQ, per germline. Unmatched junction bases numbered 6, after V lost 0 bases and J lost 4 bases. The CDR3 sequence is 16 residues long. CDR3 sequence: CASSLDRGPVTGELFF. CDR3 in DNA: TGCGCCAGCAGCTTGGACAGGGGCCCTGTCACCGGGGAGCTGTTTTTT.

This clonotype was seen more than once but under ten times. The rearrangement uses TRBV5-1 and TRBJ2-5; TRBD1 agrees at 8 bases. Per the germline V gene, CDR1 is SGHRS and CDR2 is YFSETQ. Germline trimming cut 4 bases from V and 2 bases from J; bases unmatched to any gene: 7. This CDR3 has 15 amino acids. CDR3 coding DNA: TGCGCCAGCAGCCTGACAGGGGCCGGACAAGAGACCCAGTACTTC. It specifies CASSLTGAGQETQYF. Filled out from reference TRBV5-1 and TRBJ2-5, the complete variable domain reads KAGVTQTPRYLIKTRGQQVTLSCSPISGHRSVSWYQQTPGQGLQFLFEYFSETQRNKGNFPGRFSGRQFSNSRSEMNVSTLELGDSALYLCASSLTGAGQETQYFGPGTRLLVL.

This clonotype was found a few times. J is TRBJ1-6 and V is TRBV5-1, with 8 positions matching TRBD1. The CDR3 has 16 residues. Looked up from germline, CDR1 is SGHRS and CDR2 is YFSETQ. J gave up 6 bases and V 0 bases, and 5 bases lay outside the gene matches. The CDR3 nucleotides read TGCGCCAGCAGCTTGGGCGGGACAGGCCCTAATTCACCCCTCCACTTT. Amino acids: CASSLGGTGPNSPLHF.

This clonotype was detected many times. The rearrangement links TRBV12-3 or TRBV12-4 to TRBJ2-1; 8 positions match TRBD2. V lost 7 bases to trimming and J lost 5 bases; unmatched junction nucleotides: 7. CDR3 length: 14 residues. Written as DNA, the CDR3 is TGTGCCAGCACGCACCGGCGGGGGGACAATGAGCAGTTCTTC. Encoded protein: CASTHRRGDNEQFF.

This clonotype occurred a few times. CDR3: CASSQYTSSTHNQRTQYF. In nucleotides, the CDR3 is TGTGCCAGCAGCCAATATACTAGCAGTACCCACAACCAGAGGACCCAGTACTTC. The chain joins TRBV14 to TRBJ2-5; D possibly corresponds to TRBD2 (6 bases). Trimming left V 2 bases short and J 7 bases short, with 26 bases between. Looked up from germline, CDR1 is SGHDN and CDR2 is FVKESK. This CDR3 is built from 18 residues.

With regard to this clonotype: Given a much more abundant clone one base away, this may be a read error. The chain uses TRBV4-2 and TRBJ2-4; TRBD2 matches at 8 bases. This CDR3 is 17 amino acids long. Unmatched junction bases numbered 6, after V lost 2 bases and J lost 0 bases. Germline V gene sequence: CDR1 LGHNA, CDR2 YNFKEQ. The CDR3 spells CASSQTREGVAKNIQYF. The CDR3 nucleotides are TGTGCCAGCAGCCAAACTCGGGAGGGGGTAGCCAAAAACATTCAGTACTTC.